This T cell receptor (beta chain) came from a study of blood T cell repertoires in COVID-19. Study summary: COVID-19 samples from acute and convalescent phases originated in the United States, Italy and Spain. Sources were T cells, B-cell-depleted T cells, or PBMCs; the material itself was cDNA or gDNA.

Authors' analysis steps: How many nucleated cells were present was estimated from reference gene primer amplification. This table comes from immunoSEQ multiplex PCR, and its TCRdb copy is limited to in-frame clones, with some not included. Clone size and the V and J calls come from that table; the DNA yielded D and trimming. The table lists under 150,000 clones, more than 70% of them singletons. Sequenced: peripheral blood. This clonotype was obtained from a human donor in a cohort sampled during active COVID-19.

In DNA, the CDR3 is TGTGCCTGGAGAGGACAGGGGGCAATCACTGAAGCTTTCTTT. This translates into CAWRGQGAITEAFF. This chain connects TRBV30 to TRBJ1-1, with 11 bases lining up with TRBD1. CDR1 and CDR2 (germline): GTSNPN, SVGIG (reference sequence). The J segment lost 4 bases and the V segment lost 3 bases, leaving 4 bases of the junction unmatched. CDR3 length equals 14 residues.